This T cell receptor (beta chain) emerged from a study of identical twins. Findings and caveats of the study: In zero-insertion analyses, partial confounding could arise from invariant MAIT and iNKT cells. Excess twin sharing in beta out-of-frame sequences was weaker.

This clonotype was observed at least ten times. What it binds is unknown. One entry per CDR3 protein, called by TCRdb with MiXCR from the 5' RACE reads. Of approximately 700,000 distinct CDR3 sequences listed, around 6% were seen once; the top ten hold approximately 1.6%. Everyone who gave samples was a healthy Caucasian. The source is a man aged 18 to 30 in good health. Input material: naive T cells sorted from blood.

CDR3 residues: CASSSTGTAFSPLHF. Here the CDR3 DNA reads TGTGCCAGCAGCTCCACCGGGACAGCGTTCTCACCCCTCCACTTT. V is TRBV7-9 and J is TRBJ1-6; 7 bases map to TRBD1. V trimming: 4 bases; J trimming: 10 bases; junction bases outside the gene matches: 10. The germline gives CDR1 SEHNR, CDR2 FQNEAQ (reference sequence). The CDR3 sequence is 15 residues long.